The 19 T cell receptor beta chains below were found in one sample sequenced in a study of cytomegalovirus exposure and HLA in healthy donors. The PCR had 60 Vbeta and 13 Jbeta primers. Measured with immunoSEQ multiplex PCR; TCRdb has only the in-frame clones, and not every one. The sample includes some 190,000 clones, approximately 70% of them seen just once. Sequencing used PBMCs. The receptors shown here come from a woman in her 30s in good health and CMV-seropositive.

This clone appeared a few times. The gene calls are TRBV27 and TRBJ1-5; a possible D gene is TRBD1 (5 bases). Deletions cut 2 bases from V and 0 bases from J, with 8 bases between. Germline-derived CDR1 and CDR2 are MNHEY and SMNVEV (reference sequence). This CDR3 spans 15 amino acids. The CDR3 nucleotides are TGTGCCAGCAGTTTAGGCCAGGGTAGCAATCAGCCCCAGCATTTT. It codes for CASSLGQGSNQPQHF.

The chain recombines TRBV6-5 with TRBJ2-7; 10 positions match TRBD2. Germline V lookup: CDR1 MNHEY, CDR2 SVGAGI. With V trimmed by 4 bases and J by 2 bases, 5 bases remained unmatched. This CDR3 is 15 amino acids long. CDR3 sequence (DNA): TGTGCCAGCAGTTTTGGACTAGCGGCGACCTACGAGCAGTACTTC. Protein: CASSFGLAATYEQYF.

The gene calls are TRBV7-8 and TRBJ2-2; 8 bases agree with TRBD2. J lost 2 bases, V lost 5 bases, and 7 bases had no gene match. The germline gives CDR1 SGHVS, CDR2 FQNEAQ. This CDR3 has 16 amino acids. CDR3 protein: CASSPHSGINTGELFF. The CDR3 DNA sequence: TGTGCCAGCAGCCCCCATAGCGGGATAAACACCGGGGAGCTGTTTTTT.

This clone appeared a few times. This rearrangement joins TRBV6-5 to TRBJ2-7, with TRBD1 matching 8 bases. V lost 5 bases to trimming and J lost 2 bases; unmatched junction nucleotides: 5. CDR3 length equals 14 residues. Germline V gene sequence: CDR1 MNHEY, CDR2 SVGAGI. CDR3 nucleotides: TGTGCCAGCAGTGGCGGACAGGGTACCTACGAGCAGTACTTC. Residues: CASSGGQGTYEQYF.

V usage is TRBV2 and J usage is TRBJ1-2, with D uncertain. V was cut by 3 bases and J by 4 bases, with 3 bases left in between. The germline V gene has CDR1 SNHLY and CDR2 FYNNEI. The CDR3 is 11 amino acids. CDR3: CASSDSYGYTF. The CDR3, as DNA: TGTGCCAGCAGTGACTCCTATGGCTACACCTTC.

This clone is a singleton in its sample. The V call is TRBV6-1, the J call TRBJ2-7, with TRBD1 matching 7 bases. The CDR3 covers 16 residues. The V gene's germline CDR1 is MNHNS and CDR2 SASEGT. V shed 2 bases, J shed 2 bases, and the junction held 9 bases outside the gene matches. CDR3 protein: CASSELTGVGPYEQYF. Here the CDR3 DNA reads TGTGCCAGCAGTGAACTTACAGGGGTTGGCCCCTACGAGCAGTACTTC.

This sequence joins TRBV19 and TRBJ2-7; 7 nucleotides agree with TRBD1. The CDR3 totals 15 residues. Germline V gene sequence: CDR1 LNHDA, CDR2 SQIVND (reference sequence). V lost 7 bases and J lost 2; bases outside the gene matches: 11. The CDR3 reads CASTVRAGGAYEQYF. For the CDR3, the DNA is TGTGCCAGTACAGTACGCGCAGGGGGAGCCTACGAGCAGTACTTC.

The chain is built from TRBV4-1 and TRBJ2-3, with a weak D call TRBD2 (6 bases). CDR3 length: 11 residues. Germline lookup yields CDR1 MGHRA and CDR2 YSYEKL. The V end lost 9 bases, the J end lost 6 bases, and 10 bases lay between the germline ends. The chain's CDR3 is CASLAHDTQYF. The CDR3 DNA sequence: TGCGCCAGTCTAGCGCATGATACGCAGTATTTT.

J is TRBJ2-7 and V is TRBV11-3; D is undetermined. This CDR3 has 13 amino acids. Trimming cost V 5 bases and J 2 bases, with 10 bases left between them. Germline V CDR1 and CDR2: SGHNT, YENEEA. As DNA, the CDR3 is TGTGCCAGCAGCGAAGACGGAGCCTACGAGCAGTACTTC. Translating it yields CASSEDGAYEQYF.

This clone was observed a few times. The chain uses TRBV2 and TRBJ2-1, with D unresolved. CDR1 and CDR2 (germline): SNHLY, FYNNEI. The CDR3 covers 14 residues. The germline V and J ends were trimmed by 10 bases and 5 bases, with 18 bases remaining between them. In DNA form, the CDR3 reads TGTGCCATAGACGAGACTCAGAATAACAATGAGCAGTTCTTC. Its protein product is CAIDETQNNNEQFF.

The rearrangement uses TRBV2 and TRBJ1-1; the D gene is possibly TRBD1 (5 bases). Germline loops: CDR1 SNHLY, CDR2 FYNNEI. Trimming stripped 6 bases from V and 5 bases from J, with 7 bases between. The CDR3 spans 11 residues. The DNA for the CDR3 is TGTGCCAGCAGGGAGGGGACTGAAGCTTTCTTT. Its protein is CASREGTEAFF. Looking up the rest from reference TRBV2 and TRBJ1-1 gives the full variable domain: EPEVTQTPSHQVTQMGQEVILRCVPISNHLYFYWYRQILGQKVEFLVSFYNNEISEKSEIFDDQFSVERPDGSNFTLKIRSTKLEDSAMYFCASREGTEAFFGQGTRLTVV.

On this clone: Other DNA sequences in the sample encode the same CDR3. The V call is TRBV27, the J call TRBJ2-7; D gene unclear. Trimming took 3 bases from V and 1 from J, leaving 7 bases between them. CDR1 and CDR2 (germline): MNHEY, SMNVEV (reference sequence). There are 13 residues in the CDR3. This chain's CDR3 is CASSFSGSYEQYF. In nucleotides, the CDR3 is TGTGCCAGCAGTTTTTCCGGTTCCTACGAGCAGTACTTC.

There are a few counts of this clone. The chain recombines TRBV6-1 with TRBJ2-1, with 7 bases aligning to TRBD2. This CDR3 comprises 16 residues. Trimming cost V 0 bases and J 12 bases; bases outside gene matches: 14. CDR1 is MNHNS and CDR2 is SASEGT in the germline V gene. This CDR3 is CASSEALSSALAGQFF. CDR3 nucleotide sequence: TGTGCCAGCAGTGAAGCGCTTTCTTCGGCATTAGCGGGGCAGTTCTTC.

The V and J genes are TRBV5-1 and TRBJ2-6; tentatively, D is TRBD1 (5 bases). Trimming removed 4 bases from V and 2 bases from J, with 13 bases in between. Per germline, CDR1 SGHRS and CDR2 YFSETQ. The CDR3 is 16 amino acids. CDR3 bases: TGCGCCAGCAGCAGGGGCGTACAGACTGGGGCCAACGTCCTGACTTTC. Translated: CASSRGVQTGANVLTF.

The chain has TRBV2 and TRBJ1-2; possibly TRBD1 for D (5 bases). From germline, CDR1 is SNHLY and CDR2 FYNNEI. With 2 bases removed from V and 2 bases from J, the gap between germline ends came to 15 bases. The CDR3 sequence is 16 residues long. In nucleotides, the CDR3 is TGTGCCAGCAGTGAAAGGGGCAGGGATTGGAACTATGGCTACACCTTC. Its protein is CASSERGRDWNYGYTF. The full variable domain, completed using reference TRBV2 and TRBJ1-2, is EPEVTQTPSHQVTQMGQEVILRCVPISNHLYFYWYRQILGQKVEFLVSFYNNEISEKSEIFDDQFSVERPDGSNFTLKIRSTKLEDSAMYFCASSERGRDWNYGYTFGSGTRLTVV.

V gene TRBV10-2 combines with J gene TRBJ2-3; TRBD2 matches at 16 bases. The CDR3 has 18 residues. The J segment lost 4 bases and the V segment lost 6 bases, leaving 10 bases of the junction unmatched. Germline V gene lookup returns CDR1 WSHSY and CDR2 SAAADI. The CDR3 region is CASSQRGLAGGRSDTQYF. Written as DNA, the CDR3 is TGCGCCAGCAGCCAACGGGGACTAGCGGGAGGGAGGTCAGATACGCAGTATTTT.

This clone has a handful of counts. The J gene is TRBJ2-3, the V gene TRBV6-6; D gene ambiguous. Germline assignment: CDR1 MNHNY and CDR2 SVGAGI (reference sequence). V was shortened by 6 bases and J by 10 bases, with 11 bases between the two germline ends. The CDR3 sequence is 11 residues long. CDR3 in DNA: TGTGCCAGCAGCTATTCAATAGCGCAGTATTTT. Protein sequence: CASSYSIAQYF.

This chain links TRBV27 with TRBJ1-2, with D unclear. Between the trimmed V and J ends, which lost 2 bases and 8 bases, there was a span of 9 bases. CDR1 and CDR2 (germline): MNHEY, SMNVEV (reference sequence). This CDR3 contains 12 residues. The CDR3 coding sequence is TGTGCCAGCAGTTTAGGCGGGGAAGGCTACACCTTC. The encoded protein is CASSLGGEGYTF.

The chain combines TRBV5-8 with TRBJ2-2, with TRBD2 identical over 8 bases. V trimming: 4 bases; J trimming: 7 bases; junction bases outside the gene matches: 18. There are 18 residues in the CDR3. The germline gives CDR1 SGHTS, CDR2 YDEGEE. In nucleotides, the CDR3 is TGTGCCAGCAGCCCTCCCACTGAACTAGCGGAATTGAGCGGGGAGCTGTTTTTT. Its translation: CASSPPTELAELSGELFF.